One sample yielded the 8 T cell receptor beta chains listed below, sequenced in a study of T-cell reconstitution after alpha-beta-depleted transplantation in children. Library preparation (for TCRbeta) was performed with unique molecular identifiers. TCRdb used MiXCR to reprocess the PCR reads, holding one entry per CDR3 protein. The data contain about 1,000,000 distinct CDR3 sequences, about 29% of them singletons. Specimen: PBMCs, mostly from graft donor cells, collected 360 days after TCRalphabeta/CD19-depleted stem cell transplant. These receptor sequences come from a boy younger than two who had a stem cell transplant for SCID, so the T cells may come from the graft donor.

This clonotype was picked up a small number of times. V is TRBV2 and J is TRBJ2-1; the match to TRBD1 covers 11 bases. Trimming removed 4 bases from V and 11 bases from J; junction bases left unmatched: 4. Looked up from germline, CDR1 is SNHLY and CDR2 is FYNNEI. The CDR3 runs to 13 residues. The CDR3, as DNA: TGTGCCAGCAGTGGGGGACAGGGGGTCCAGCAGTTCTTC. Its translation: CASSGGQGVQQFF.

This clonotype was found a few times. CDR3 region: CASSFYREKASYNEQFF. CDR3 sequence (DNA): TGTGCCAGCAGCTTCTACAGGGAAAAGGCCTCCTACAATGAGCAGTTCTTC. The genes are TRBV7-9 and TRBJ2-1; D is perhaps TRBD1 (6 bases). The V and J ends lost 3 bases and 0 bases respectively, with 15 bases between them. The CDR3 extends over 17 amino acids. In germline, CDR1 is SEHNR, CDR2 FQNEAQ (reference sequence). Looking up the rest from reference TRBV7-9 and TRBJ2-1 gives the full variable domain: DTGVSQNPRHKITKRGQNVTFRCDPISEHNRLYWYRQTLGQGPEFLTYFQNEAQLEKSRLLSDRFSAERPKGSFSTLEIQRTEQGDSAMYLCASSFYREKASYNEQFFGPGTRLTVL.

This clonotype was seen a handful of times. The chain joins TRBV20-1 to TRBJ2-1; 9 nucleotides line up with TRBD2. The CDR3 is made up of 15 amino acids. The trim removed 4 bases at V and 9 bases at J, leaving 13 bases unmatched. Germline CDR1 is DFQATT and CDR2 is SNEGSKA (reference sequence). The CDR3 DNA reads as TGCAGTGCTAACCGCGGGGGGGGCTTTAAGGGTGAGCAGTTCTTC. As protein: CSANRGGGFKGEQFF.

For the CDR3, the DNA is TGCGCCAGCAGCTTGGAGGCACTTTACACCGGGGAGCTGTTTTTT. Its translation is CASSLEALYTGELFF. The chain combines TRBV5-1 with TRBJ2-2; D ambiguous. The CDR3 has 15 amino acids. V was shortened by 0 bases and J by 3 bases, with 9 bases between the two germline ends. Germline CDR1 reads SGHRS; CDR2 reads YFSETQ.

This chain connects TRBV7-8 to TRBJ2-7; 7 bases are a match to TRBD1. After removal of 5 bases from V and 2 bases from J, the junction contained 12 bases not matched to a gene. The CDR3 runs 16 residues. CDR1 is SGHVS, CDR2 FQNEAQ, per germline. CDR3 in DNA: TGTGCCAGCAGCCCCAAGTCAACCGGGACAGCCTACGAGCAGTACTTC. Translating gives CASSPKSTGTAYEQYF.

This clonotype was seen more than once but under ten times. This may arise from a read error, as a much more abundant clone is one base away. The chain joins TRBV28 to TRBJ2-7; 7 bases fit TRBD2. J was trimmed by 1 base and V by 2 bases; bases with no gene match: 5. The germline CDR1 and CDR2 sequences are MDHEN and SYDVKM. This CDR3 contains 15 residues. The CDR3 region is CASSLQRGPSYEQYF. CDR3 DNA: TGTGCCAGCAGTTTACAGCGGGGCCCTTCCTACGAGCAGTACTTC.

The rearrangement links TRBV12-3 or TRBV12-4 to TRBJ2-1; TRBD1 agrees at 8 bases. The V gene end was trimmed by 0 bases and the J gene end by 7 bases; junction bases not matched to a gene: 2. The CDR3 has 14 residues. The CDR3 region has the DNA TGTGCCAGCAGTTTAGCAACAGGGGGGAATGAGCAGTTCTTC. It is translated as CASSLATGGNEQFF.

The chain couples TRBV28 to TRBJ1-3; D gene uncertain. V lost 6 bases and J 0 bases, leaving 12 bases between the germline ends. The CDR3 length is 15 residues. In germline, CDR1 is MDHEN, CDR2 SYDVKM. CDR3 region: CASSLDARSGNTIYF. In DNA form, the CDR3 reads TGTGCCAGCAGCCTGGACGCCCGCTCTGGAAACACCATATATTTT.